Listed below are T cell receptor beta chains from one sample, sequenced in a study of cytomegalovirus exposure and HLA in healthy donors. Sequencing used immunoSEQ multiplex PCR; TCRdb keeps in-frame clones, though not all of them. The table has tens of thousands of clones, 82% seen once. Material for sequencing was PBMCs. Receptors originate from a man aged 30 to 45 in good health and CMV-seronegative. CDR3s include the opening cysteine and the closing phenylalanine or tryptophan. A D gene is named only where the DNA matches it firmly. Clone size appears in some rows only: once, few, many, or a class for an expanded clone.

>TRBV29-1|TRBJ1-4|-|-
CRLHGEKLFF
TGCAGACTGCACGGTGAAAAACTGTTTTTT
>TRBV5-8|TRBJ1-6|TRBD1|-
CASRLRGQVINSPLHF
TGTGCCAGCAGGTTGCGGGGACAGGTCATAAATTCACCCCTCCACTTT
>TRBV2|TRBJ2-2|TRBD1|-
CASSKGQGWTGELFF
TGTGCCAGCAGTAAGGGACAGGGATGGACCGGGGAGCTGTTTTTT
>TRBV10-2|TRBJ1-2|-|-
CASSESLRVTYGYTF
TGCGCCAGCAGTGAGTCTCTACGGGTGACGTATGGCTACACCTTC
>TRBV15|TRBJ1-5|TRBD1|-
CATSRSDRENQPQHF
TGTGCCACCAGCAGATCCGACAGGGAAAATCAGCCCCAGCATTTT
>TRBV18|TRBJ2-4|-|-
CASSPWGRESIQYF
TGTGCCAGCTCACCCTGGGGTAGGGAGAGCATTCAGTACTTC
>TRBV4-2|TRBJ2-1|-|medium-sized
CASSQDVERSNEQFF
TGTGCCAGCAGCCAAGACGTTGAGCGATCCAATGAGCAGTTCTTC
>TRBV29-1|TRBJ1-2|-|-
CSGEERDRDYGCTF
-
>TRBV15|TRBJ2-1|-|-
CATSTRGSSYNEQFF
TGTGCCACCAGCACCCGGGGGAGCTCCTACAATGAGCAGTTCTTC
>TRBV9|TRBJ1-6|-|-
CASSGGPSPGVVALHF
TGTGCCAGCAGCGGAGGGCCATCGCCAGGGGTCGTGGCCCTCCACTTT
>TRBV4-3|TRBJ1-1|-|-
CASSLVNGGNTEAFF
TGCGCCAGCAGCCTGGTAAACGGCGGGAACACTGAAGCTTTCTTT
>TRBV5-5|TRBJ2-2|TRBD1|-
CASSYGQGATGELFF
TGTGCCAGCAGTTACGGACAGGGGGCAACCGGGGAGCTGTTTTTT
>TRBV19|TRBJ2-1|-|once
CASSDRPGPDNEQFF
TGTGCCAGTAGTGACCGTCCAGGCCCAGACAATGAGCAGTTCTTC
>TRBV6-6|TRBJ2-3|-|-
CASSYPRGAGDTQYF
TGTGCCAGCAGTTACCCCCGGGGGGCGGGGGATACGCAGTATTTT
>TRBV25-1|TRBJ1-2|TRBD1|-
CASSEGDRGNYGYTF
TGTGCCAGCAGTGAAGGCGACAGGGGCAACTATGGCTACACCTTC
>TRBV19|TRBJ2-4|TRBD1|-
CASSTPGTGGNIQYF
TGTGCCAGTAGTACCCCCGGGACAGGGGGAAACATTCAGTACTTC
>TRBV2|TRBJ2-1|TRBD2|-
CASSDAGTSPSNEQFF
TGTGCCAGCAGCGATGCCGGGACTAGCCCATCCAATGAGCAGTTCTTC
>TRBV6-5|TRBJ1-2|-|-
CASSSHRNLGYTF
TGTGCCAGCAGTTCCCACAGGAATTTAGGCTACACCTTC
>TRBV5-1|TRBJ1-2|TRBD1|-
CASSPGTGGVGYTF
TGCGCCAGCAGCCCCGGGACAGGGGGCGTCGGCTACACCTTC
>TRBV15|TRBJ2-7|-|-
CATSPRRGYEQYF
TGTGCCACCAGCCCCCGGAGGGGCTACGAGCAGTACTTC
>TRBV6-5|TRBJ2-7|-|-
CASRPTGSYEQYF
TGTGCCAGCAGGCCCACAGGGTCCTACGAGCAGTACTTC
>TRBV19|TRBJ1-2|TRBD1|-
CASSYPGQGRYGYTF
TGTGCCAGTAGTTATCCTGGACAGGGCCGGTATGGCTACACCTTC
>TRBV11-2|TRBJ2-1|TRBD2|-
CASSFVTSRYNEQFF
TGTGCCAGCAGCTTCGTGACTAGCCGCTACAATGAGCAGTTCTTC
>TRBV19|TRBJ2-4|-|-
CASSIGNNLVAISKNIQYF
TGTGCCAGTAGTATTGGAAACAACCTGGTAGCAATTTCCAAAAACATTCAGTACTTC
>TRBV5-6|TRBJ1-2|-|few
CASSWEGTSYGYTF
TGTGCCAGCAGCTGGGAGGGGACATCCTATGGCTACACCTTC
>TRBV27|TRBJ2-2|-|-
CASTQLITGELFF
TGTGCCAGCACCCAACTTATCACCGGGGAGCTGTTTTTT
>TRBV11-3|TRBJ1-1|TRBD1|-
CASSLAGQWSFRDTEAFF
TGTGCCAGCAGCTTAGCGGGACAGTGGTCTTTTCGAGACACTGAAGCTTTCTTT
>TRBV11-2|TRBJ2-5|-|-
CASSLLVSAASRETQYF
TGTGCCAGCAGCTTGCTGGTATCGGCAGCGAGCCGAGAGACCCAGTACTTC
>TRBV28|TRBJ1-2|-|-
CASSLIHRDYGYTF
TGTGCCAGCAGTTTAATTCACAGGGACTATGGCTACACCTTC
>TRBV5-1|TRBJ1-4|-|-
CASSLDRDEKLFF
TGCGCCAGCAGCTTGGACAGGGACGAAAAACTGTTTTTT
>TRBV14|TRBJ2-7|TRBD2|-
CASSQPNPGLAQNEQYF
TGTGCCAGCAGCCAACCTAACCCGGGACTAGCGCAGAACGAGCAGTACTTC
>TRBV18|TRBJ1-2|-|-
CASSQNGDNYGYTF
TGTGCCAGCTCCCAGAACGGGGATAACTATGGCTACACCTTC
>TRBV7-6|TRBJ2-7|TRBD1|-
CASSAPGQGYEQYF
TGTGCCAGCAGCGCCCCGGGACAGGGCTACGAGCAGTACTTC
>TRBV18|TRBJ1-1|-|once
CASSPSSQSGAEAFF
TGTGCCAGCTCACCAAGTTCACAGTCCGGGGCTGAAGCTTTCTTT
>TRBV6-5|TRBJ2-2|-|-
CASEGDHRELFF
TGTGCCAGCGAGGGGGACCACCGGGAGCTGTTTTTT
>TRBV7-2|TRBJ1-4|TRBD1|-
CASSSINRGGEKLFF
TGTGCCAGCAGCTCTATAAACAGGGGCGGTGAAAAACTGTTTTTT
>TRBV5-1|TRBJ1-3|-|-
CASSSSDSPLGNTIYF
TGCGCCAGCAGCTCATCGGACAGCCCACTCGGAAACACCATATATTTT
>TRBV7-2|TRBJ1-1|TRBD1|-
CASSPRTGYTEAFF
TGTGCCAGCAGCCCCCGGACAGGTTACACTGAAGCTTTCTTT
>TRBV4-3|TRBJ2-7|TRBD2|-
CASSQDRLAGVYEQYF
TGCGCCAGCAGCCAAGACCGACTAGCGGGGGTGTACGAGCAGTACTTC
>TRBV6-6|TRBJ2-7|-|-
CASTKLQGLRQYF
TGTGCCAGCACCAAGTTGCAGGGGTTACGACAGTACTTC
>TRBV2|TRBJ1-5|-|-
CASRKGLLQGRGNQPQHF
TGTGCCAGCAGGAAGGGGCTTCTACAGGGAAGAGGCAATCAGCCCCAGCATTTT
>TRBV6-5|TRBJ1-2|TRBD1|-
CASSKRDRVGYTF
TGTGCCAGCAGTAAACGGGACAGGGTTGGCTACACCTTC
>TRBV28|TRBJ1-5|-|-
CASSPAGGAISPQHF
TGTGCCAGCAGCCCGGCGGGTGGAGCAATCAGCCCCCAGCATTTT
>TRBV2|TRBJ2-1|TRBD2|few
CASRPGLAGGPPLLF
TGTGCCAGCAGACCCGGACTAGCGGGAGGTCCCCCCTTGCTCTTC
>TRBV4-3|TRBJ2-1|TRBD2|few
CASSRGSGAGDNEQFF
TGCGCCAGCAGCCGAGGCTCTGGAGCGGGGGACAATGAGCAGTTCTTC
>TRBV6-5|TRBJ2-1|TRBD1|-
CASSLTGHNEQFF
TGTGCCAGCAGCCTGACAGGGCACAATGAGCAGTTCTTC
>TRBV7-9|TRBJ2-3|TRBD1|-
CASSPPRQGEITDTQYF
TGTGCCAGCAGCCCCCCCCGGCAGGGGGAGATCACAGATACGCAGTATTTT
>TRBV5-1|TRBJ2-3|-|-
CASSLDYRDTQYF
TGCGCCAGCAGCTTGGATTATCGGGATACGCAGTATTTT
>TRBV6-4|TRBJ2-5|TRBD2|few
CASSETGTSGRETQYF
TGTGCCAGCAGTGAAACCGGGACTAGCGGGAGAGAGACCCAGTACTTC
>TRBV4-2|TRBJ2-7|-|-
CASSQELISYEQYF
TGTGCCAGCAGCCAAGAACTTATCTCCTACGAGCAGTACTTC
>TRBV27|TRBJ1-2|TRBD1|few
CASSFSRDRAYGYTF
TGTGCCAGCAGTTTCTCCCGGGACAGGGCCTATGGCTACACCTTC
>TRBV6-1|TRBJ2-5|TRBD1|-
CASRRTGSQETQYF
TGTGCCAGCAGGCGGACAGGGTCCCAAGAGACCCAGTACTTC
>TRBV7-6|TRBJ1-3|-|-
CASSALGWGQRRGNTIYF
TGTGCCAGCAGCGCCTTAGGATGGGGACAAAGGAGGGGAAACACCATATATTTT
>TRBV7-9|TRBJ1-2|TRBD1|few
CASGTGVVYGYTF
TGTGCCAGCGGGACAGGGGTGGTCTATGGCTACACCTTC
>TRBV27|TRBJ2-1|-|-
CASSFRVGYNEQFF
TGTGCCAGCAGTTTCAGGGTTGGGTACAATGAGCAGTTCTTC
>TRBV15|TRBJ2-7|TRBD2|-
CATSRGLAGNYEQYF
TGTGCCACCAGCAGAGGACTAGCGGGGAACTACGAGCAGTACTTC
>TRBV5-1|TRBJ2-5|-|-
CASSFSQGLAETQYF
TGCGCCAGCAGCTTTAGCCAGGGGCTCGCGGAGACCCAGTACTTC
>TRBV9|TRBJ2-1|-|-
CASSVAGSGSEQFF
TGTGCCAGCAGCGTAGCTGGTAGCGGCTCTGAGCAGTTCTTC
>TRBV6-1|TRBJ2-3|TRBD2|-
CASSEDEREIGDTQYF
TGTGCCAGCAGTGAAGACGAGCGGGAGATAGGAGATACGCAGTATTTT
>TRBV10-3|TRBJ2-3|TRBD2|-
CAISEGLAGGRRDTQYF
TGTGCCATCAGTGAAGGTCTAGCGGGGGGGCGGAGAGATACGCAGTATTTT